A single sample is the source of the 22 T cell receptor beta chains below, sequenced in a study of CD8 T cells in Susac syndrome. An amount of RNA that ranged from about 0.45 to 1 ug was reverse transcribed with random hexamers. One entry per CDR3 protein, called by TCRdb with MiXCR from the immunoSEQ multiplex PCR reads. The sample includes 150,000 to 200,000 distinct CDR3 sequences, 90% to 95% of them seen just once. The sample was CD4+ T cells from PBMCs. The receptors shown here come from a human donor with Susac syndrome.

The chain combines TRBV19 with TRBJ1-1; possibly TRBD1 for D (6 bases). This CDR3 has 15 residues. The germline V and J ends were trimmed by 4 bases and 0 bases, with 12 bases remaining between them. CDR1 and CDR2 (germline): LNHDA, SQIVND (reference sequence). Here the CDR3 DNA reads TGTGCCAGTAGTAATCAGGGGCTCATGAACACTGAAGCTTTCTTT. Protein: CASSNQGLMNTEAFF.

CDR3 sequence: CASSSPVARQLTYEQYF. The CDR3 DNA reads as TGTGCCAGCAGCTCCCCGGTAGCTCGACAACTCACCTACGAGCAGTACTTC. This rearrangement joins TRBV28 to TRBJ2-7; D gene ambiguous. The CDR3 sequence is 17 residues long. The germline V and J ends were trimmed by 6 bases and 2 bases, with 23 bases remaining between them. Germline V lookup: CDR1 MDHEN, CDR2 SYDVKM. Filled out from reference TRBV28 and TRBJ2-7, the complete variable domain reads DVKVTQSSRYLVKRTGEKVFLECVQDMDHENMFWYRQDPGLGLRLIYFSYDVKMKEKGDIPEGYSVSREKKERFSLILESASTNQTSMYLCASSSPVARQLTYEQYFGPGTRLTVT.

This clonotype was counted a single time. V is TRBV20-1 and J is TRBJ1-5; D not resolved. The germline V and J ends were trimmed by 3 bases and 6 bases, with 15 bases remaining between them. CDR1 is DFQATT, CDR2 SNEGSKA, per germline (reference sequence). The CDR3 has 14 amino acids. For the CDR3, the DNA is TGCAGTGCTAGTACGGACTTGATGGGTCAGCCCCAGCATTTT. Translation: CSASTDLMGQPQHF.

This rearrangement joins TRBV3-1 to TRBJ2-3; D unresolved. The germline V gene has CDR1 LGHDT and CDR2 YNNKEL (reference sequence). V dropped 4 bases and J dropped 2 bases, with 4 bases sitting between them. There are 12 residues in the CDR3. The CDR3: CASSRDTDTQYF. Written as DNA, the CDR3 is TGTGCCAGCAGCCGCGACACAGATACGCAGTATTTT.

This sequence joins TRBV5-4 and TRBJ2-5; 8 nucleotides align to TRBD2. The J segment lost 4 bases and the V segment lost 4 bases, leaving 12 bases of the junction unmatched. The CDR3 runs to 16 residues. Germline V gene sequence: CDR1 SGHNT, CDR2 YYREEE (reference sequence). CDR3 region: CASSRRSGRERETQYF. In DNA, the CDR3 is TGTGCCAGCAGCCGGAGAAGCGGGAGAGAAAGAGAGACCCAGTACTTC.

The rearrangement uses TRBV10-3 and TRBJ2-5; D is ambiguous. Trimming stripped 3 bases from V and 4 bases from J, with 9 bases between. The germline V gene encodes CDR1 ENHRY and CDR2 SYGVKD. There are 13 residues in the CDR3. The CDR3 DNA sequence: TGTGCCATCAGTGAATTTATAATAGAGACCCAGTACTTC. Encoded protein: CAISEFIIETQYF.

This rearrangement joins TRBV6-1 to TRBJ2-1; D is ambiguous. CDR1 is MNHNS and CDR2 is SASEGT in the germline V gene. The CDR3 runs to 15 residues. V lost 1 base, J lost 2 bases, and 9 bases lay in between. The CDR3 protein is CASSEVYHPYNEQFF. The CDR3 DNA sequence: TGTGCCAGCAGTGAAGTGTACCACCCCTACAATGAGCAGTTCTTC.

CDR3 protein: CASRKDRGLLREQYF. DNA for the CDR3: TGTGCCAGCAGGAAAGACAGGGGGCTGTTAAGGGAGCAGTACTTC. This sequence joins TRBV2 and TRBJ2-7; 10 bases fit TRBD1. Germline V gene data show CDR1 as SNHLY and CDR2 as FYNNEI. The V segment lost 6 bases and the J segment 7 bases; nucleotides outside the gene matches: 12. This CDR3 is 15 amino acids long.

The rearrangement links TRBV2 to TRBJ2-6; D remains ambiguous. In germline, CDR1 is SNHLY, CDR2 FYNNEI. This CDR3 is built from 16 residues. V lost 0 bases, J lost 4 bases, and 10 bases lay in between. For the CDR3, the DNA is TGTGCCAGCAGTGAAGCGATGGGGTCCGGGGCCAACGTCCTGACTTTC. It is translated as CASSEAMGSGANVLTF.

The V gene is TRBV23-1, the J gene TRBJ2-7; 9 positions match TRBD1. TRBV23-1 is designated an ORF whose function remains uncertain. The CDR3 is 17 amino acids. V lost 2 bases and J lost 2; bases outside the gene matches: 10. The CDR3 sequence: CASSQASQGAEAYEQYF. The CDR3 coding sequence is TGCGCCAGCAGTCAAGCCTCACAGGGGGCTGAGGCCTACGAGCAGTACTTC.

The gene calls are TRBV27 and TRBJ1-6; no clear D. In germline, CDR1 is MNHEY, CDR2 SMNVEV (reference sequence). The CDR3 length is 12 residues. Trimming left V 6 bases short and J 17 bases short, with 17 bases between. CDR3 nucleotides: TGTGCCAGCAGCAGCGGCGGGGTACGGTTCCACTTT. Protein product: CASSSGGVRFHF.

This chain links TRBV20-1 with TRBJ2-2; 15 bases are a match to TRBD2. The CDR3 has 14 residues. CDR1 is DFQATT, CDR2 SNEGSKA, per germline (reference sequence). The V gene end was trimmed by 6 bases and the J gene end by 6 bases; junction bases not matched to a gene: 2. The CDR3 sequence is CSARTSGRAGELFF. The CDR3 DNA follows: TGCAGTGCGAGGACTAGCGGGAGGGCCGGGGAGCTGTTTTTT.

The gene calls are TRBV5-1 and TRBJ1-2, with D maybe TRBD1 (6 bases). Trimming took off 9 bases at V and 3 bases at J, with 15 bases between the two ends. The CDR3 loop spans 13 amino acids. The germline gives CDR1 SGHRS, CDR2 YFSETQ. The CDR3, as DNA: TGCGCCACATCACAGGGTTTCGACTATGGCTACACCTTC. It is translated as CATSQGFDYGYTF.

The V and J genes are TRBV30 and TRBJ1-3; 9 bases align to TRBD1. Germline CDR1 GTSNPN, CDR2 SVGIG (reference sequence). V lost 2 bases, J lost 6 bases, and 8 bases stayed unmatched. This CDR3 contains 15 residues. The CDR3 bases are TGTGCCTGGAGTCCCGGGACAGGGACTGAAAACACCATATATTTT. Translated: CAWSPGTGTENTIYF.

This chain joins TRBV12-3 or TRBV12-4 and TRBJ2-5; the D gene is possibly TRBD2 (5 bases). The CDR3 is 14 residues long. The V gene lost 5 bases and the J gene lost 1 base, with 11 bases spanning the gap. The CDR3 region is CASSLFGGQETQYF. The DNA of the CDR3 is TGTGCCAGCAGTCTGTTCGGAGGCCAAGAGACCCAGTACTTC.

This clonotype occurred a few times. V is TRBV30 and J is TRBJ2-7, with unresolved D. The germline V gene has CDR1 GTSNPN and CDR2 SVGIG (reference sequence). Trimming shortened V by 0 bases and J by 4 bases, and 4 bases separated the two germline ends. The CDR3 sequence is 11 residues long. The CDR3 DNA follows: TGTGCCTGGAGTGTGAAGTACGAGCAGTACTTC. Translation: CAWSVKYEQYF.

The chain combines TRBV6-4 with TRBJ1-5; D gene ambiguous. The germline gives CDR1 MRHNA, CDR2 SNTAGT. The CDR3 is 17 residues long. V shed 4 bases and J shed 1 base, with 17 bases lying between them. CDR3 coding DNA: TGTGCCAGCAGTGTCCTCCCGATACAGCTAAGCAATCAGCCCCAGCATTTT. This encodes CASSVLPIQLSNQPQHF.

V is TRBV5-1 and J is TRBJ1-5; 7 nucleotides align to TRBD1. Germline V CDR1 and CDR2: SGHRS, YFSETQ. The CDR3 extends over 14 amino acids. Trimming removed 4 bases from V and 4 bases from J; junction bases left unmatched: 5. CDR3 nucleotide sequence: TGCGCCAGCAGCCAAGGGACAGAGAATCAGCCCCAGCATTTT. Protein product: CASSQGTENQPQHF.

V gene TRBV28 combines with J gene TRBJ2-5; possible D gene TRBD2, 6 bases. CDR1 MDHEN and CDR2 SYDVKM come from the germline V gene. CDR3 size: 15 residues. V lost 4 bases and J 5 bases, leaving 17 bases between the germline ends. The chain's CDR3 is CASSSPGARVETQYF. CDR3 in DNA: TGTGCCAGCAGTTCCCCGGGAGCTAGGGTGGAGACCCAGTACTTC.

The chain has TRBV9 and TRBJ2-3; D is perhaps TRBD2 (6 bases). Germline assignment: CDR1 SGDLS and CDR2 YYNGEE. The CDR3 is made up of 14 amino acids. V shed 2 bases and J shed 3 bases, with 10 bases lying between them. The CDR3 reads CASSVGLKTDTQYF. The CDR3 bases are TGTGCCAGCAGCGTGGGACTTAAAACAGATACGCAGTATTTT.

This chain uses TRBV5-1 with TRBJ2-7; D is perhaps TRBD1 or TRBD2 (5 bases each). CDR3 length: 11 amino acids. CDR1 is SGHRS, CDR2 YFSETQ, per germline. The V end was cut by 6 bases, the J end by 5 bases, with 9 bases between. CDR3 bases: TGCGCCAGCATGAGAGGGGACGAGCAGTACTTC. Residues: CASMRGDEQYF.

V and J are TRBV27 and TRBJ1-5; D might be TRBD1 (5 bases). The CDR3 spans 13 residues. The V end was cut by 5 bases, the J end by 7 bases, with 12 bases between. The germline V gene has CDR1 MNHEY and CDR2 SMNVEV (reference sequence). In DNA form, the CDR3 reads TGTGCCAGCAGTGGCAGGGTGGGGCAGCCCCAGCATTTT. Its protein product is CASSGRVGQPQHF.